The 31 T cell receptor beta chains listed next were all sequenced from one sample in a study of T cell responses to AZD1222 COVID-19 vaccine. The data were produced by immunoSEQ multiplex PCR, yet TCRdb's version contains in-frame clones alone and is incomplete. The sample records about 110,000 clones, around 89% being singletons. Sequencing used peripheral blood, obtained on day 0 of AZD1222 vaccination. These receptors came from an adult in good health.

This clone showed up just once. The chain has TRBV2 and TRBJ1-1, with TRBD1 as a possible D gene (5 bases). CDR3 length: 14 residues. Germline V gene lookup returns CDR1 SNHLY and CDR2 FYNNEI. V was clipped by 2 bases and J by 2 bases, with 9 bases between them. The CDR3 reads CASSERQGNTEAFF. The CDR3 DNA follows: TGTGCCAGCAGTGAAAGGCAGGGAAACACTGAAGCTTTCTTT.

The gene calls are TRBV5-4 and TRBJ2-1; a possible D gene is TRBD2 (5 bases). CDR1 is SGHNT, CDR2 YYREEE, per germline (reference sequence). The CDR3 loop spans 15 amino acids. V was shortened by 4 bases and J by 5 bases, with 16 bases between the two germline ends. CDR3 protein: CASSPPGVFNNEQFF. Here the CDR3 DNA reads TGTGCCAGCAGCCCCCCCGGGGTGTTCAACAATGAGCAGTTCTTC.

This chain joins TRBV4-1 and TRBJ2-7; 9 positions match TRBD2. The CDR3 runs 16 residues. V dropped 0 bases and J dropped 3; count of bases not matched to a gene: 6. The germline CDR1 and CDR2 sequences are MGHRA and YSYEKL. DNA of the CDR3: TGCGCCAGCAGCCAAGAAGGGATTAGCGGGAGCTACGAGCAGTACTTC. Protein product: CASSQEGISGSYEQYF.

The chain combines TRBV6-6 with TRBJ1-2; 10 bases align to TRBD1. V gave up 7 bases and J gave up 6 bases; unmatched junction bases: 8. The CDR3 sequence is 14 residues long. Germline lookup yields CDR1 MNHNY and CDR2 SVGAGI (reference sequence). DNA of the CDR3: TGTGCCAGCACCCGGACAGGGGGAGGACATGGCTACACCTTC. This gives the protein CASTRTGGGHGYTF.

The gene calls are TRBV5-4 and TRBJ2-2; 12 positions agree with TRBD2. The ends lost 4 bases at V and 1 base at J; junction bases unmatched: 5. Germline V CDR1 and CDR2: SGHNT, YYREEE (reference sequence). The CDR3 totals 17 residues. The CDR3 spells CASSLRLAGVNTGELFF. The CDR3 nucleotides read TGTGCCAGCAGCCTCCGACTAGCGGGGGTGAACACCGGGGAGCTGTTTTTT.

V gene TRBV20-1 combines with J gene TRBJ2-7; D call uncertain. CDR3 length equals 11 residues. Germline V gives CDR1 DFQATT, CDR2 SNEGSKA (reference sequence). V lost 0 bases and J lost 6, with 6 bases in between. CDR3 DNA sequence: TGCAGTGCTAGAGAAGGGCCCGAGCAGTACTTC. It codes for CSAREGPEQYF.

The chain recombines TRBV7-9 with TRBJ1-1; D might be TRBD1 (6 bases). The V gene's germline CDR1 is SEHNR and CDR2 FQNEAQ (reference sequence). The V end lost 5 bases, the J end lost 6 bases, and 19 bases lay between the germline ends. The CDR3 loop spans 15 amino acids. DNA of the CDR3: TGTGCCAGCAGCGCAGCGACAGGCGGGGTCCCTGAAGCTTTCTTT. It codes for CASSAATGGVPEAFF.

This chain connects TRBV7-9 to TRBJ1-4, with a possible D match to TRBD1 (6 bases). CDR1 and CDR2 (germline): SEHNR, FQNEAQ (reference sequence). Between the trimmed V and J ends, which lost 3 bases and 8 bases, there was a span of 10 bases. This CDR3 spans 13 amino acids. The CDR3 bases are TGTGCCAGCAGCTTTGGACAGACAGAAAAACTGTTTTTT. Its translation is CASSFGQTEKLFF.

The genes are TRBV5-1 and TRBJ1-1; the D is unclear. There are 14 residues in the CDR3. Trimming took off 1 base at V and 1 base at J, with 8 bases between the two ends. Germline loops: CDR1 SGHRS, CDR2 YFSETQ. The CDR3 DNA reads TGCGCCAGCAGCTTGAGAGTTCAGAACACTGAAGCTTTCTTT. This codes for CASSLRVQNTEAFF.

The rearrangement links TRBV29-1 to TRBJ1-4; TRBD1 agrees at 7 bases. After removal of 5 bases from V and 3 bases from J, the junction contained 3 bases not matched to a gene. Germline loops: CDR1 SQVTM, CDR2 ANQGSEA. The CDR3 contains 13 residues. The CDR3 protein is CSVRQGPNEKLFF. As DNA, the CDR3 is TGCAGCGTTCGACAGGGCCCTAATGAAAAACTGTTTTTT.

This clone was observed a handful of times. The chain combines TRBV12-3 or TRBV12-4 with TRBJ1-6; no clear D gene. The CDR3 runs 13 residues. V dropped 3 bases and J dropped 6 bases, with 6 bases sitting between them. The CDR3 protein is CASSFRFNSPLHF. CDR3 bases: TGTGCCAGCAGTTTCCGTTTTAATTCACCCCTCCACTTT.

The rearrangement joins TRBV12-5 to TRBJ2-1; D not resolved. The CDR3 totals 16 residues. Germline loops: CDR1 LGHNT, CDR2 FRNRAP. V was cut by 7 bases and J by 0 bases, with 16 bases left in between. The CDR3 is CASASLNWTSYNEQFF. In DNA, the CDR3 is TGTGCTAGTGCCTCCCTCAACTGGACCTCCTACAATGAGCAGTTCTTC.

The count of this clone is one. The CDR3 sequence is CASTRQSYEQYF. The CDR3 nucleotides read TGTGCCAGCACACGGCAGTCCTACGAGCAGTACTTC. The genes are TRBV12-3 or TRBV12-4 and TRBJ2-7, with no clear D. Trimming left V 7 bases short and J 1 base short, with 8 bases between. This CDR3 spans 12 amino acids.

The chain is built from TRBV29-1 and TRBJ2-7; 9 nucleotides line up with TRBD2. There are 15 residues in the CDR3. V was clipped by 4 bases and J by 2 bases; unmatched bases: 9. Germline values: CDR1 SQVTM, CDR2 ANQGSEA. As DNA, the CDR3 is TGCAGCGTTGTAGGCGGGCTAGCGGGACCCTACGAGCAGTACTTC. Its protein is CSVVGGLAGPYEQYF.

As DNA, the CDR3 is TGTGCCAGCAGCCAAGCGTGGACCGGGGAGCTGTTTTTT. Its protein product is CASSQAWTGELFF. The chain uses TRBV3-1 (or the pseudogene TRBV3-2) and TRBJ2-2; no firm D call. The germline V gene has CDR1 LGHDT and CDR2 YNNKEL (reference sequence). This CDR3 contains 13 residues. With 1 base removed from V and 5 bases from J, the gap between germline ends came to 5 bases.

This rearrangement joins TRBV10-3 to TRBJ1-3; D is perhaps TRBD1 (6 bases). CDR3 length equals 13 residues. Trimming shortened V by 8 bases and J by 3 bases, and 11 bases separated the two germline ends. The V gene's germline CDR1 is ENHRY and CDR2 SYGVKD. CDR3 residues: CAIGQGNGNTIYF. Here the CDR3 DNA reads TGTGCCATCGGGCAGGGGAATGGAAACACCATATATTTT.

The V gene is TRBV24-1, the J gene TRBJ2-1; 11 nucleotides agree with TRBD2. The trim removed 5 bases at V and 7 bases at J, leaving 15 bases unmatched. Germline values: CDR1 KGHDR, CDR2 SFDVKD. The CDR3 has 18 residues. CDR3 protein: CATSGQPITSGRDNEQFF. In DNA, the CDR3 is TGTGCCACCAGTGGACAACCGATTACTAGCGGGAGAGATAATGAGCAGTTCTTC.

J is TRBJ1-2 and V is TRBV29-1, with D possibly TRBD1 on 5 matching bases. From germline, CDR1 is SQVTM and CDR2 ANQGSEA. There are 11 residues in the CDR3. Trimming cost V 4 bases and J 3 bases, with 6 bases left between them. In DNA, the CDR3 is TGCAGCGTTGTACAGGACTATGGCTACACCTTC. This translates into CSVVQDYGYTF.

This clone has a single count. The J gene is TRBJ1-1, the V gene TRBV19; D uncertain. Trimming shortened V by 5 bases and J by 2 bases, and 6 bases separated the two germline ends. From germline, CDR1 is LNHDA and CDR2 SQIVND (reference sequence). The CDR3 runs 12 residues. CDR3 protein: CASSLRNTEAFF. CDR3 nucleotides: TGTGCCAGTAGTCTCAGAAACACTGAAGCTTTCTTT.

The rearrangement joins TRBV28 to TRBJ1-5; D is unclear. Germline V gene data show CDR1 as MDHEN and CDR2 as SYDVKM. V gave up 2 bases and J gave up 0 bases, with 8 bases separating them. The CDR3 consists of 15 residues. The CDR3 DNA reads as TGTGCCAGCAGTTTAACGCAGCTTAGCAATCAGCCCCAGCATTTT. This translates into CASSLTQLSNQPQHF.

The rearrangement joins TRBV19 to TRBJ1-3; 8 bases match TRBD1. The CDR3 is made up of 15 amino acids. Per the germline V gene, CDR1 is LNHDA and CDR2 is SQIVND (reference sequence). V shed 8 bases and J 0 bases; nucleotides not matched to a gene: 6. The CDR3 region has the DNA TGTGCCAGTGCACAGGGGGTCACCTCTGGAAACACCATATATTTT. Its protein is CASAQGVTSGNTIYF.

There are a few counts of this clone. The rearrangement uses TRBV5-1 and TRBJ2-1; 13 positions agree with TRBD2. Trimming at V came to 6 bases and at J to 3 bases, leaving 9 bases not matched to a gene. The CDR3 contains 17 residues. The V gene's germline CDR1 is SGHRS and CDR2 YFSETQ. The CDR3 spells CASTFNGLAGVYNEQFF. The CDR3, as DNA: TGCGCCAGCACCTTTAATGGACTAGCGGGGGTCTACAATGAGCAGTTCTTC.

The chain uses TRBV2 and TRBJ1-1, with D hard to call. Germline V gene data show CDR1 as SNHLY and CDR2 as FYNNEI. With 3 bases removed from V and 5 bases from J, the gap between germline ends came to 10 bases. This CDR3 is 13 amino acids long. Here the CDR3 DNA reads TGTGCCAGCAGTGATACGACGGGGACTGAAGCTTTCTTT. This encodes CASSDTTGTEAFF.

The rearrangement uses TRBV30 and TRBJ1-2; no definite D call. The CDR3 is 14 residues long. Germline values: CDR1 GTSNPN, CDR2 SVGIG (reference sequence). V lost 3 bases and J 0 bases, leaving 11 bases between the germline ends. CDR3 in DNA: TGTGCCTGGAGGGACTGGGCCGCTAACTATGGCTACACCTTC. Translated: CAWRDWAANYGYTF. Variable domain in full (rest from reference TRBV30 and TRBJ1-2): SQTIHQWPATLVQPVGSPLSLECTVEGTSNPNLYWYRQAAGRGLQLLFYSVGIGQISSEVPQNLSASRPQDRQFILSSKKLLLSDSGFYLCAWRDWAANYGYTFGSGTRLTVV.

The rearrangement links TRBV30 to TRBJ2-7; maybe TRBD2 (6 bases). Germline V gives CDR1 GTSNPN, CDR2 SVGIG (reference sequence). The CDR3 covers 12 residues. Trimming removed 5 bases at V and 3 bases at J, with 11 bases between. As DNA, the CDR3 is TGTGCCTGGGCGCCGGGGGTCTACGAGCAGTACTTC. This sequence encodes CAWAPGVYEQYF. The full variable domain, with the rest looked up from reference TRBV30 and TRBJ2-7, is SQTIHQWPATLVQPVGSPLSLECTVEGTSNPNLYWYRQAAGRGLQLLFYSVGIGQISSEVPQNLSASRPQDRQFILSSKKLLLSDSGFYLCAWAPGVYEQYFGPGTRLTVT.

V and J are TRBV4-1 and TRBJ2-2; D uncertain. Germline V lookup: CDR1 MGHRA, CDR2 YSYEKL. V was pared by 1 base and J by 0 bases, with 3 bases between. The length of the CDR3 is 14 residues. The CDR3 nucleotides read TGCGCCAGCAGCCAAGTCCCGAACACCGGGGAGCTGTTTTTT. Protein product: CASSQVPNTGELFF.

J is TRBJ1-2 and V is TRBV7-8; the D gene is possibly TRBD1 (6 bases). The CDR3 totals 17 residues. V dropped 4 bases and J dropped 4 bases, with 22 bases sitting between them. Germline-derived CDR1 and CDR2 are SGHVS and FQNEAQ. CDR3: CASSSTRQDFRFYGYTF. The DNA of the CDR3 is TGTGCCAGCAGCTCGACCAGACAGGATTTTAGGTTCTATGGCTACACCTTC.

This clone was counted between two and nine times. This chain joins TRBV19 and TRBJ1-2; the D gene is possibly TRBD1 (6 bases). Trimming removed 8 bases at V and 6 bases at J, with 13 bases between. This CDR3 region has 12 residues. CDR1 and CDR2 (germline): LNHDA, SQIVND (reference sequence). CDR3 sequence: CASSRDIDGYTF. CDR3 sequence (DNA): TGTGCCAGTTCCCGGGACATTGATGGCTACACCTTC.

The V gene is TRBV2, the J gene TRBJ2-7; D is uncertain. Germline loops: CDR1 SNHLY, CDR2 FYNNEI. V was cut by 1 base and J by 2 bases, with 18 bases left in between. The CDR3 runs to 17 residues. The CDR3 sequence: CASSEVGLGPGAYEQYF. DNA for the CDR3: TGTGCCAGCAGTGAAGTCGGGCTAGGGCCAGGTGCCTACGAGCAGTACTTC.

The chain has TRBV27 and TRBJ1-2; 8 nucleotides match TRBD1. Germline V gene data show CDR1 as MNHEY and CDR2 as SMNVEV (reference sequence). V was clipped by 3 bases and J by 2 bases; unmatched bases: 2. The CDR3 has 14 amino acids. The CDR3 DNA is TGTGCCAGCAGTTTTAGGGACAGGAACTATGGCTACACCTTC. Encoded protein: CASSFRDRNYGYTF.

The J gene is TRBJ2-7, the V gene TRBV2; unclear D gene. Germline V gene sequence: CDR1 SNHLY, CDR2 FYNNEI. The V end was cut by 4 bases, the J end by 0 bases, with 1 base between. This CDR3 region has 11 residues. CDR3 loop: CASSASYEQYF. The CDR3 region has the DNA TGTGCCAGCAGTGCCTCCTACGAGCAGTACTTC.